These 5 T cell receptor beta chains were sequenced from one sample in a study of patients and donors after allogeneic stem cell transplantation. TCRdb independently ran MiXCR on the RT-PCR reads; one entry per CDR3 protein. This sample has some 960,000 distinct CDR3 sequences, with around 17% found just once. The sample was blood, either unsorted or a sorted T cell fraction (not recorded which). These receptors came from a human donor who was either an allogeneic HSCT recipient or a stem cell or donor lymphocyte infusion donor (not recorded which). It is not recorded whose cells these are; they may come from a transplant donor.

This clonotype has ten or more counts. The chain is built from TRBV12-3 or TRBV12-4 and TRBJ2-7; 10 nucleotides match TRBD1. The V and J ends lost 6 bases and 4 bases, in that order; junction bases with no gene match: 3. The CDR3 has 13 amino acids. CDR3 region: CASRGQGIYEQYF. DNA for the CDR3: TGTGCCAGCAGGGGACAGGGGATTTACGAGCAGTACTTC.

The chain has TRBV11-2 and TRBJ1-4; D is uncertain. Per germline, CDR1 SGHAT and CDR2 FQNNGV. The V end lost 0 bases, the J end lost 5 bases, and 13 bases lay between the germline ends. The CDR3 runs 16 residues. In DNA form, the CDR3 reads TGTGCCAGCAGCTTAGATCGTGGGGATGGAAATGAAAAACTGTTTTTT. Protein sequence: CASSLDRGDGNEKLFF.

DNA for the CDR3: TGTGCCACCAGTGAACGTGGACGACCCCACAGAATTGCAACTAATGAAAAACTGTTTTTT. It specifies CATSERGRPHRIATNEKLFF. V and J are TRBV24-1 and TRBJ1-4, with D unclear. From germline, CDR1 is KGHDR and CDR2 SFDVKD. Trimming stripped 4 bases from V and 0 bases from J, with 23 bases between. The CDR3 sequence is 20 residues long.

The V and J genes are TRBV12-3 or TRBV12-4 and TRBJ1-2; 9 nucleotides line up with TRBD1. The V gene end was trimmed by 6 bases and the J gene end by 4 bases; junction bases not matched to a gene: 6. The CDR3 spans 14 residues. CDR3 sequence (DNA): TGTGCCAGCAGCCGCGGGACAGGGAGCTATGGCTACACCTTC. Its protein is CASSRGTGSYGYTF.

This clonotype was counted a few times. This chain joins TRBV5-1 and TRBJ2-1; the D gene is possibly TRBD2 (7 bases). The germline CDR1 and CDR2 sequences are SGHRS and YFSETQ. The CDR3 runs 17 residues. Trimming removed 0 bases at V and 4 bases at J, with 17 bases between. CDR3 loop: CASSLGLGGREYNEQFF. In DNA form, the CDR3 reads TGCGCCAGCAGCTTGGGTTTGGGGGGGCGTGAATACAATGAGCAGTTCTTC.